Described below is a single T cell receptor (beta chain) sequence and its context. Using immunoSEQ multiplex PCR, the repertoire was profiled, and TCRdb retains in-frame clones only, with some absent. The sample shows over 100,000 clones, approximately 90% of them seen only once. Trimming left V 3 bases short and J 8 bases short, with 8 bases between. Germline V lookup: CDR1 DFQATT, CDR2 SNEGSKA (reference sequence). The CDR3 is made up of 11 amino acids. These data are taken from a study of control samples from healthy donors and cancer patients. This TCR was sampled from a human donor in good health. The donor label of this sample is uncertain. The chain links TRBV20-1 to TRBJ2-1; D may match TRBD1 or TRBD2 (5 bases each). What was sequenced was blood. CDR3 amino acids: CSASLGHEQFF. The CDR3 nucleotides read TGCAGTGCTAGTTTGGGACATGAGCAGTTCTTC.